This T cell receptor beta chain was observed in a study of blood T cell repertoires in COVID-19. Study in general: Samples of COVID-19 (acute and convalescent) were obtained from the United States, Italy and Spain.

V dropped 5 bases and J dropped 1 base, with 18 bases sitting between them. Looked up from germline, CDR1 is MNHEY and CDR2 is SVGEGT. The CDR3 consists of 17 residues. Source study methods: Nucleated cell number was recorded as an estimate derived from reference gene primer amplification. Data came from immunoSEQ multiplex PCR; TCRdb stores just in-frame clones and leaves some out. The DNA was the basis for D and trimming; V, J and clone size are from that table. The data show approximately 200,000 clones, with approximately 80% seen just once and about 2% held by the top ten. The participants were between roughly 18 and 89 years old and came from 20 to 30 US areas.

The sequence derives from a man aged 55 to 69 who had recovered from COVID-19. The V gene is TRBV6-2 or TRBV6-3, the J gene TRBJ1-5, with a weak D call TRBD1 (6 bases). Sequencing was carried out using PBMCs or T cells enriched from blood (not recorded which). Written as DNA, the CDR3 is TGTGCCAGCAGTAAGAAAGAAGGGGGTATAAGCAATCAGCCCCAGCATTTT. Amino acids: CASSKKEGGISNQPQHF.